At least ten counts were recorded for the clone carrying this T cell receptor beta chain. Its cognate antigen is unknown. This PCR relied on a set of 60 Vbeta primers and 13 Jbeta primers. Data came from immunoSEQ multiplex PCR; TCRdb stores just in-frame clones and leaves some out. This sample carries roughly 180,000 clones, 70% to 85% of them seen once, and the ten largest clones take approximately 1.3%. The data derive from a study of cytomegalovirus exposure and HLA in healthy donors. J gave up 7 bases and V 3 bases, and 5 bases lay outside the gene matches. The germline CDR1 and CDR2 sequences are SQVTM and ANQGSEA. The CDR3 is made up of 13 amino acids. These donors counted as nominally healthy when sampled, but unrecorded immune exposures were likely. Study results and caveats: The investigators catalogued 164 TCR beta chains as cytomegalovirus-associated.

V and J are TRBV29-1 and TRBJ2-1; 8 positions agree with TRBD2. Sequencing input: PBMCs. The TCR sequence derives from a woman younger than 45 in good health and CMV-seropositive. CDR3 DNA sequence: TGCAGCGTTGACCCTAGCGGGCGGAATGAGCAGTTCTTC. This encodes CSVDPSGRNEQFF.